By share of the sample, the clone carrying this TCR beta chain is medium-sized. As yet, its antigen is unknown. The sample comes from a study of HIV-infected patients and healthy controls. Trimming removed 2 bases at V and 4 bases at J, with 15 bases between. Per the germline V gene, CDR1 is MGHRA and CDR2 is YSYEKL. The CDR3 covers 16 residues. cDNA was made from 500 ng RNA using alpha and beta constant primers. Each of the alpha and beta chains got its own library through chain-specific third strand synthesis with indices. TCRdb called the 5' RACE reads again in MiXCR, with one record for every CDR3 protein. The data hold about 6,000 distinct CDR3 sequences, with approximately 10% observed a single time. The repertoire came from unfractionated whole blood and reflected all unsorted peripheral T cells. Study findings and constraints: HIV-infected repertoires had significantly higher mean Gini indices than controls, possibly reflecting oligoclonality.

The specimen was blood, collected before antiretroviral therapy. The chain joins TRBV4-1 to TRBJ1-5; D possibly corresponds to TRBD1 (6 bases). This receptor was taken from an adult with HIV infection. The CDR3 reads CASSQSGGHQNQPQHF. The CDR3 coding sequence is TGCGCCAGCAGCCAAAGCGGGGGACACCAAAATCAGCCCCAGCATTTT.